The clone carrying this TCR beta chain was counted between two and nine times. Its antigen is unidentified. V was cut by 3 bases and J by 2 bases, with 4 bases left in between. Germline lookup yields CDR1 SEHNR and CDR2 FQNEAQ (reference sequence). There are 13 residues in the CDR3. The data derive from a study of OX40 agonist ivuxolimab in advanced cancers. Regarding the study as a whole: The CD4+ and CD8+ T cells in the blood had expanded clonally by week 6 at 0.1 to 3.0 mg/kg.

Sequencing was performed with immunoSEQ multiplex PCR; in TCRdb, only in-frame clones are kept and a portion is missing. The table includes over 70,000 clones, 75% to 90% detected once. The TCR sequence derives from an adult with an advanced solid tumor such as melanoma, head and neck, liver or kidney cancer. The chain employs TRBV7-9 and TRBJ2-2; no reliable D call. Here the sequenced sample was CD4+ or CD8+ T cells sorted from blood, taken in a trial of the OX40 agonist ivuxolimab. The CDR3 bases are TGTGCCAGCAGCTTTACAAACACCGGGGAGCTGTTTTTT. It translates to CASSFTNTGELFF.